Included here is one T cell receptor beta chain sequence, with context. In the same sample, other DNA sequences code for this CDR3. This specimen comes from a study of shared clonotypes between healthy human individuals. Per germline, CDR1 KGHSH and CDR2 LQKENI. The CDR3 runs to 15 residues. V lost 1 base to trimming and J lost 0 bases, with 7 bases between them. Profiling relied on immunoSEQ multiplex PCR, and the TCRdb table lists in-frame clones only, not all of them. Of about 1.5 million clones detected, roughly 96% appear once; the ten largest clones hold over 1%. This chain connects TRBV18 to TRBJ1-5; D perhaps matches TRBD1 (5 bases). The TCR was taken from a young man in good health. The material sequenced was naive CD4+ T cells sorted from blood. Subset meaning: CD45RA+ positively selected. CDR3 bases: TGTGCCAGCTCACCACGAGGGGATAGCAATCAGCCCCAGCATTTT. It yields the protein CASSPRGDSNQPQHF.